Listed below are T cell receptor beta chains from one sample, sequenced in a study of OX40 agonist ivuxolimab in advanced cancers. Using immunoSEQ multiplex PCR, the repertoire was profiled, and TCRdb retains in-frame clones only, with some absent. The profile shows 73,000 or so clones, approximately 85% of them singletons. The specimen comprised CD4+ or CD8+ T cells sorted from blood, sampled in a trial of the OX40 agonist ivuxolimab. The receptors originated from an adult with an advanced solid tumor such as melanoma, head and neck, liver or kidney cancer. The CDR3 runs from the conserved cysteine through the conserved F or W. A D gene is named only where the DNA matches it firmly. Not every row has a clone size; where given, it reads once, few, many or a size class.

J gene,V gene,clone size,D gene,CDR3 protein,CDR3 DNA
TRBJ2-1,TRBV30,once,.,CAWRGQRGSYNEQFF,TGTGCCTGGAGAGGACAGCGGGGCTCCTACAATGAGCAGTTCTTC
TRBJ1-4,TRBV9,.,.,CASSATLNEKLFF,TGTGCCAGTAGTGCGACCTTAAATGAAAAACTGTTTTTT
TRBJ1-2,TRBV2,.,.,CASRGDRYGYTF,TGTGCCAGCAGGGGAGACAGATATGGCTACACCTTC
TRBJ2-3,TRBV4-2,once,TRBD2,CASSQQSSGGVASTDTQYF,TGTGCCAGCAGCCAACAATCTAGCGGGGGGGTCGCTAGCACAGATACGCAGTATTTT
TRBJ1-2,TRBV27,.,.,CASSLSGLYGYTF,TGTGCCAGCAGTTTGTCAGGGCTCTATGGCTACACCTTC
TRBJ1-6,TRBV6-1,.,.,CASSEAGSSYNSPLHF,TGTGCCAGCAGTGAAGCCGGGAGCTCCTATAATTCACCCCTCCACTTT
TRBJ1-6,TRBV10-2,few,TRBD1,CASSEQGAGNSPLHF,TGCGCCAGCAGTGAGCAGGGGGCAGGTAATTCACCCCTCCACTTT
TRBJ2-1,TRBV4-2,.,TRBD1,CASSQERDRVANEQFF,TGTGCCAGCAGCCAAGAAAGGGACAGGGTTGCCAATGAGCAGTTCTTC
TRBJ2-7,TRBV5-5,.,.,CASSLDKGAGTQWEQYF,TGTGCCAGCAGCTTGGATAAGGGTGCGGGGACCCAGTGGGAGCAGTACTTC
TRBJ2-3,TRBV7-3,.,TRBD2,CASSLTSGVAQDTQYF,TGTGCCAGCAGCTTGACTAGCGGGGTAGCACAGGATACGCAGTATTTT
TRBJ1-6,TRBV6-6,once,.,CASRDTTRNSPLHF,TGTGCCAGCAGAGACACCACACGGAATTCACCCCTCCACTTT
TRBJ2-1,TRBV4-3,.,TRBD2,CASSPVSGGYNEQFF,TGCGCCAGCAGCCCAGTCAGCGGGGGGTACAATGAGCAGTTCTTC
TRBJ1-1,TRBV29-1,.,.,CSVERGREAFF,TGCAGCGTTGAGAGGGGTCGTGAAGCTTTCTTT
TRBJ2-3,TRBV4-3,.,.,CASSQGGRKRSDTQYF,TGCGCCAGCAGCCAAGGAGGACGGAAGCGGTCTGATACGCAGTATTTT
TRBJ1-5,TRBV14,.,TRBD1,CASSPDRDQPQHF,TGTGCCAGCAGCCCGGACAGGGATCAGCCCCAGCATTTT
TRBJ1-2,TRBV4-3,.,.,CASSQDNNPGYGYTF,TGCGCCAGCAGCCAAGACAACAACCCGGGGTATGGCTACACCTTC
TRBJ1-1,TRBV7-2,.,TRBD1,CASSLGRGAGGTEAFF,TGTGCCAGCAGCTTAGGCAGGGGGGCCGGGGGCACTGAAGCTTTCTTT
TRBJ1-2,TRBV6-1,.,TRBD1,CASRYTGQVVSRYTF,TGTGCCAGCAGGTACACCGGACAGGTAGTATCCCGCTACACCTTC
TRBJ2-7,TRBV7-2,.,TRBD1,CASSLAGQGTEQYF,TGTGCCAGCAGCTTAGCGGGACAGGGGACAGAGCAGTACTTC
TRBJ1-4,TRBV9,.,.,CASSSRGATNEKLFF,TGTGCCAGCAGCTCCCGAGGGGCAACTAATGAAAAACTGTTTTTT
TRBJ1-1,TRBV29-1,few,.,CSVGKMNTEAFF,TGCAGCGTGGGGAAGATGAACACTGAAGCTTTCTTT
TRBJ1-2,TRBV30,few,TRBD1,CAWSTQTGLEGYTF,TGTGCCTGGAGTACCCAGACAGGGCTGGAGGGCTACACCTTC
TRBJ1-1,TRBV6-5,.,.,CASSPPGRWDTEAFF,TGTGCCAGCAGCCCCCCTGGCAGGTGGGACACTGAAGCTTTCTTT
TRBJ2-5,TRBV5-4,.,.,CASSLAHQETQYF,TGTGCCAGCAGCTTGGCGCACCAAGAGACCCAGTACTTC
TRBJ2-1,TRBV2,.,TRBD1,CASRTGTGSNEQFF,TGTGCCAGCAGGACCGGGACAGGGTCCAATGAGCAGTTCTTC
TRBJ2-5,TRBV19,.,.,CASSSDQARVTQYF,TGTGCCAGTAGCTCGGATCAGGCCCGGGTGACCCAGTACTTC
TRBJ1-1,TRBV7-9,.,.,CASSLANAGRGEAFF,TGTGCCAGCAGCTTAGCGAATGCGGGTCGTGGGGAAGCTTTCTTT
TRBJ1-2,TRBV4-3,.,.,CASSQQWEDYGYTF,TGCGCCAGCAGCCAGCAATGGGAAGACTATGGCTACACCTTC
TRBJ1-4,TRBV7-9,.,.,CASSFGGREKLFF,TGTGCCAGCAGCTTCGGGGGGCGCGAAAAACTGTTTTTT
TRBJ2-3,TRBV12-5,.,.,CASESASTDTQYF,TGTGCTAGTGAGAGCGCCAGCACAGATACGCAGTATTTT
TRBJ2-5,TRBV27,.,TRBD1,CASSLTNIRDRRGETQYF,TGTGCCAGCAGTCTAACTAATATCCGGGACAGGAGGGGGGAGACCCAGTACTTC
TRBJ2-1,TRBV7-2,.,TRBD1,CASSLLRGLIDNEQFF,TGTGCCAGCAGCTTATTGAGGGGGCTAATAGACAATGAGCAGTTCTTC
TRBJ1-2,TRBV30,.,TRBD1,CAWKGAGRGRSYTF,TGTGCCTGGAAGGGGGCAGGGAGGGGTCGGAGCTACACCTTC
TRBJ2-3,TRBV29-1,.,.,CSVADPGGADTQYF,TGCAGCGTTGCAGACCCCGGCGGGGCAGATACGCAGTATTTT
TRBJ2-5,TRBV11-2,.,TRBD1,CASSLVTGGSTPVHF,TGTGCCAGCAGCTTAGTAACAGGGGGCTCAACCCCGGTCCACTTC
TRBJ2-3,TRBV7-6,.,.,CASSLGQNTQYF,TGTGCCAGCAGCCTCGGACAGAATACGCAGTATTTT
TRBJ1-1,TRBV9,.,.,CASSVVGDPTGEAFF,TGTGCCAGCAGCGTAGTGGGGGACCCAACAGGGGAAGCTTTCTTT
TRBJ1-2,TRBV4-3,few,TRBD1,CASSITGVYGYTF,TGCGCCAGCAGCATTACAGGGGTCTATGGCTACACCTTC
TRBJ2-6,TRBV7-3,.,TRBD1,CASSSNGRQGFSGANVLTF,TGTGCCAGCAGCTCGAATGGCCGACAGGGCTTCTCTGGGGCCAACGTCCTGACTTTC
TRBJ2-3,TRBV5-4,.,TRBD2,CASSPRTSGGFTDTQYF,TGTGCCAGCAGCCCCCGGACTAGCGGGGGCTTCACAGATACGCAGTATTTT
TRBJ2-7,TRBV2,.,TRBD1,CASSEYGGQGSEQYF,TGTGCCAGCAGTGAATATGGAGGACAGGGATCCGAGCAGTACTTC
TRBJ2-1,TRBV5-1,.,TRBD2,CASSLVRLAGVPSNEQFF,TGCGCCAGCAGCTTGGTCCGGCTAGCGGGGGTTCCCAGCAATGAGCAGTTCTTC
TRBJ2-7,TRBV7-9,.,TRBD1,CASSPYGQGGEQYF,TGTGCCAGCAGCCCCTACGGACAGGGGGGCGAGCAGTACTTC
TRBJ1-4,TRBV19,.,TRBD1,CASSLDRPREKLFF,TGTGCCAGTAGTTTGGACAGGCCTAGGGAAAAACTGTTTTTT
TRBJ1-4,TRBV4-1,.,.,CASSPSLGGAQGEKLFF,TGCGCCAGCAGCCCCTCACTCGGAGGGGCGCAGGGGGAAAAACTGTTTTTT
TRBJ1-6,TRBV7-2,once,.,CASSPSGSYNSPLHF,TGTGCCAGCAGCCCCTCGGGGTCCTATAATTCACCCCTCCACTTT
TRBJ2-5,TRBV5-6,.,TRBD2,CASSYASGGAGETQYF,TGTGCCAGCAGCTATGCTAGCGGGGGGGCGGGGGAGACCCAGTACTTC
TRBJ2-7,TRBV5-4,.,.,CASSFLGNVDEQYF,TGTGCCAGCAGCTTTTTAGGGAATGTTGACGAGCAGTACTTC
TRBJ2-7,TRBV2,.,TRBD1,CASSEWGTGGNEQYF,TGTGCCAGCAGTGAATGGGGGACAGGGGGCAACGAGCAGTACTTC
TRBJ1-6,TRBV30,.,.,CAWSVGFKSSYNSPLHF,TGTGCCTGGAGTGTAGGGTTCAAGAGCTCCTATAATTCACCCCTCCACTTT
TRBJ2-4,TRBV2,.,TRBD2,CASSDPRGAALQYF,TGTGCCAGCAGTGATCCGCGGGGGGCAGCGCTCCAGTACTTC
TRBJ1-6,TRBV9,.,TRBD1,CASSVGVGGTSSYNSPLHF,TGTGCCAGCAGCGTAGGAGTAGGGGGCACCTCCTCCTATAATTCACCCCTCCACTTT
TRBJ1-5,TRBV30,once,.,CAWSPKGQPQHF,TGTGCCTGGAGTCCAAAGGGACAGCCCCAGCATTTT
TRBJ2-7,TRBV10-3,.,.,CALRDERANYEQYF,TGTGCCCTCCGGGACGAGCGGGCGAACTACGAGCAGTACTTC
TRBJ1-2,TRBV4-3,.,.,CASSQDIQGKGYTF,TGCGCCAGCAGCCAAGATATCCAGGGGAAAGGCTACACCTTC
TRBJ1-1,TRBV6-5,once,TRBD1,CASSYYRGTEAFF,TGTGCCAGCAGTTATTACAGGGGCACTGAAGCTTTCTTT
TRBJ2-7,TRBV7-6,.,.,CASSLDWDSYEQYF,TGTGCCAGCAGCTTAGACTGGGATTCCTACGAGCAGTACTTC
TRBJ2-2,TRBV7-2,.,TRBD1,CASSQQGVTTGELFF,TGTGCCAGCAGCCAACAGGGGGTCACCACCGGGGAGCTGTTTTTT
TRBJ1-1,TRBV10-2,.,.,CASSEGRNTEAFF,TGCGCCAGCAGTGAGGGGAGGAACACTGAAGCTTTCTTT
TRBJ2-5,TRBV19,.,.,CASSRGTEETQYF,TGTGCCAGTAGCAGAGGGACGGAAGAGACCCAGTACTTC